This entry concerns a single T cell receptor (beta chain). The data belong to a study of OX40 agonist ivuxolimab in advanced cancers. The V end was cut by 10 bases, the J end by 3 bases, with 40 bases between. Germline V lookup: CDR1 WSHSY, CDR2 SAAADI. The length of the CDR3 is 21 residues. The table came from immunoSEQ multiplex PCR; TCRdb's copy has only in-frame clones and leaves some out. The table records some 62,000 clones, 91% of them present only once. The receptor's source is an adult with an advanced solid tumor such as melanoma, head and neck, liver or kidney cancer. This material consisted of CD4+ or CD8+ T cells sorted from blood, taken in a trial of the OX40 agonist ivuxolimab. The chain couples TRBV10-2 to TRBJ2-7; D could derive from TRBD1 or TRBD2 (5 bases each). This CDR3 is CAIPLTGARTLRWSWYYEQYF. CDR3 nucleotide sequence: TGCGCCATCCCTTTAACCGGGGCTCGTACTCTCCGATGGTCATGGTACTACGAGCAGTACTTC.